This record covers a single T cell receptor beta chain. This sample is part of a study of T cell changes during pregnancy in multiple sclerosis. The CDR3 loop spans 14 amino acids. Between the trimmed V and J ends, which lost 5 bases and 0 bases, there was a span of 10 bases. From germline, CDR1 is SGHTA and CDR2 FQGTGA. The table came from immunoSEQ multiplex PCR; TCRdb's copy has only in-frame clones and leaves some out. The sample yields about 80,000 clones, about 90% seen once. This sequence joins TRBV7-3 and TRBJ1-1, with a weak D call TRBD1 (6 bases). Sequenced material: peripheral blood, taken before pregnancy. The receptor's source is a female donor with multiple sclerosis, enrolled in a pregnancy study. CDR3 sequence: CASSQDSLNTEAFF. In DNA form, the CDR3 reads TGTGCCAGCAGCCAGGACAGTTTGAACACTGAAGCTTTCTTT.